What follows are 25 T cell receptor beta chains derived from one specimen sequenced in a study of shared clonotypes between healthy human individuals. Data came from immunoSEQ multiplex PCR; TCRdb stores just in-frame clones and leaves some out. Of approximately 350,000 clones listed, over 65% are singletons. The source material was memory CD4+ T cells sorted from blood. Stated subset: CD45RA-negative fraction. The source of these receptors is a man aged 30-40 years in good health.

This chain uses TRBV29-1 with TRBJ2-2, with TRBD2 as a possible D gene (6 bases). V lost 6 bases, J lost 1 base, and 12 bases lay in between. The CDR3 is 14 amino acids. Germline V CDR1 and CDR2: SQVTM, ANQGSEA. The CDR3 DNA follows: TGCAGCGTCTCAACTAGCCTGAACACCGGGGAGCTGTTTTTT. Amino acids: CSVSTSLNTGELFF.

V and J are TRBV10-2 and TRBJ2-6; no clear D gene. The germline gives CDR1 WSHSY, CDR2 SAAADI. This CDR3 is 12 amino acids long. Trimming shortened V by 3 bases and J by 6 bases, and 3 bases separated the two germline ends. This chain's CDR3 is CASSDMANVLTF. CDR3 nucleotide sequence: TGCGCCAGCAGTGATATGGCCAACGTCCTGACTTTC.

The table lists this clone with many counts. The CDR3 bases are TGTGCCAGCGTCGGGGGCAGGAACTATGGCTACACCTTC. Residues: CASVGGRNYGYTF. J is TRBJ1-2 and V is TRBV6-1, with a weak D call TRBD1 (6 bases). Germline lookup yields CDR1 MNHNS and CDR2 SASEGT. Trimming took 8 bases from V and 2 from J, leaving 12 bases between them. This CDR3 comprises 13 residues.

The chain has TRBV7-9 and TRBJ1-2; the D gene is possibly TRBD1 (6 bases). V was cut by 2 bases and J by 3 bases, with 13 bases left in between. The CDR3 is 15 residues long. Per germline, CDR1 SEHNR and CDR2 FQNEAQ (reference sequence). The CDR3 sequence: CASSLMRGIDYGYTF. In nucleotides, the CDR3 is TGTGCCAGCAGCTTAATGAGGGGGATCGACTATGGCTACACCTTC.

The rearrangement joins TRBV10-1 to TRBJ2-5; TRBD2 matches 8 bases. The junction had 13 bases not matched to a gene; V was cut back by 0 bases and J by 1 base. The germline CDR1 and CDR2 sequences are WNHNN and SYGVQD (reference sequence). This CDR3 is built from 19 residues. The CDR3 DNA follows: TGCGCCAGCAGTGAGTCGTGGCTAGCGGGCGGCCTCACCCAAGAGACCCAGTACTTC. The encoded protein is CASSESWLAGGLTQETQYF.

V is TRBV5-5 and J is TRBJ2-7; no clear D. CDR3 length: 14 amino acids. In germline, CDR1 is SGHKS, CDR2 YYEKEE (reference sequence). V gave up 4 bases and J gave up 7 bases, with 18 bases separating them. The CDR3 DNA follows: TGTGCCAGCAGCCCGGTAGTTAGGTCCGGTGAGCAGTACTTC. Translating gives CASSPVVRSGEQYF. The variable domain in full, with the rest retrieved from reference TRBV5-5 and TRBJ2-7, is DAGVTQSPTHLIKTRGQQVTLRCSPISGHKSVSWYQQVLGQGPQFIFQYYEKEERGRGNFPDRFSARQFPNYSSELNVNALLLGDSALYLCASSPVVRSGEQYFGPGTRLTVT.

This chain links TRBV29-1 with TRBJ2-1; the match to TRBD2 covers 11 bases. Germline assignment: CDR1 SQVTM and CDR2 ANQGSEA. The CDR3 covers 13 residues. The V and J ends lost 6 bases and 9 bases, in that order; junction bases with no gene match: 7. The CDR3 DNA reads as TGCAGCGTCGTTAGCGGGAGGGCCACTGAGCAGTTCTTC. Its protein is CSVVSGRATEQFF.

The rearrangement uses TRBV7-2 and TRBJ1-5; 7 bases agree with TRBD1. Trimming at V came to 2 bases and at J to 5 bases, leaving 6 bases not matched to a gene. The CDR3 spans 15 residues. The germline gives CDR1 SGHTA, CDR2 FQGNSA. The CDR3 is CASSLWAGGDQPQHF. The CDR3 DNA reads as TGTGCCAGCAGCTTATGGGCAGGGGGGGATCAGCCCCAGCATTTT.

As DNA, the CDR3 is TGTGCCAGCAGCGATTACTCGTTTACTGGGGAGCTGTTTTTT. Amino acids: CASSDYSFTGELFF. V is TRBV7-8 and J is TRBJ2-2, with unresolved D. With 5 bases removed from V and 8 bases from J, the gap between germline ends came to 15 bases. Germline assignment: CDR1 SGHVS and CDR2 FQNEAQ. This CDR3 has 14 residues. Full variable domain (remainder filled in from reference TRBV7-8 and TRBJ2-2): GAGVSQSPRYKVAKRGQDVALRCDPISGHVSLFWYQQALGQGPEFLTYFQNEAQLDKSGLPSDRFFAERPEGSVSTLKIQRTQQEDSAVYLCASSDYSFTGELFFGEGSRLTVL.

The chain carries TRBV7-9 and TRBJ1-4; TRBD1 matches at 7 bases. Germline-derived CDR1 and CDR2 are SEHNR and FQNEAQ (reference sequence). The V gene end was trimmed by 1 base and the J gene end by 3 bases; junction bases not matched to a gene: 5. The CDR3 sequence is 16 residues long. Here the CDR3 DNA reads TGTGCCAGCAGCTTAGGAGGGGGCTGGGCTAATGAAAAACTGTTTTTT. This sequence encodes CASSLGGGWANEKLFF.

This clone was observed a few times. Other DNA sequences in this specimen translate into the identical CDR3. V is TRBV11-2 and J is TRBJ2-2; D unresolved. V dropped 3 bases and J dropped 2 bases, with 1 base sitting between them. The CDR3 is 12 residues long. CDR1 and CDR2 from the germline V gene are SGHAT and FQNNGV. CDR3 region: CASSFNTGELFF. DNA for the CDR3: TGTGCCAGCAGCTTTAACACCGGGGAGCTGTTTTTT.

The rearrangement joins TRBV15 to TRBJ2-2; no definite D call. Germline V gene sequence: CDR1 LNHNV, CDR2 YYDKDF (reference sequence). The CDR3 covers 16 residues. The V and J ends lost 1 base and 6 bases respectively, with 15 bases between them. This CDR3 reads CATSRGGSDGSGELFF. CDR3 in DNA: TGTGCCACCAGCAGAGGGGGAAGTGACGGGTCCGGGGAGCTGTTTTTT.

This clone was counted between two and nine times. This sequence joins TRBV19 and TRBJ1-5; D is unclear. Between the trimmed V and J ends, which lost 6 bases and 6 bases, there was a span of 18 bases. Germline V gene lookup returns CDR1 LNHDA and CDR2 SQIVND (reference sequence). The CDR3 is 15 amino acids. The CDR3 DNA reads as TGTGCCAGTAGAAGTTTCGGGCAGGCGGGTCAGCCCCAGCATTTT. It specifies CASRSFGQAGQPQHF. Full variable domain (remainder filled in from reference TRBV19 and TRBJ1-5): DGGITQSPKYLFRKEGQNVTLSCEQNLNHDAMYWYRQDPGQGLRLIYYSQIVNDFQKGDIAEGYSVSREKKESFPLTVTSAQKNPTAFYLCASRSFGQAGQPQHFGDGTRLSIL.

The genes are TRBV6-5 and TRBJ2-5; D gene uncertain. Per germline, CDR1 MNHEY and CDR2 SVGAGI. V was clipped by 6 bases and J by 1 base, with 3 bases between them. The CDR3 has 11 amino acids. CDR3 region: CASSPQETQYF. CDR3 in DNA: TGTGCCAGCAGCCCCCAAGAGACCCAGTACTTC.

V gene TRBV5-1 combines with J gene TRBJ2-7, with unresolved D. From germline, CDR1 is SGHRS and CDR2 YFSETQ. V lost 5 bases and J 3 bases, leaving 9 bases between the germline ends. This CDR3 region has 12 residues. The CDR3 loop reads CASRFDNYEQYF. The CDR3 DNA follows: TGCGCCAGCAGATTCGATAACTACGAGCAGTACTTC.

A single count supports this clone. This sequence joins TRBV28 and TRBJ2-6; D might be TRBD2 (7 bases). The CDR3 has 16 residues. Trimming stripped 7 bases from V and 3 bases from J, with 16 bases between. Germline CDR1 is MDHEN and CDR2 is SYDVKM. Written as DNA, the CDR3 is TGTGCCAGCATGCCCGGGGGGCAACATGGGGCCAACGTCCTGACTTTC. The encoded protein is CASMPGGQHGANVLTF.

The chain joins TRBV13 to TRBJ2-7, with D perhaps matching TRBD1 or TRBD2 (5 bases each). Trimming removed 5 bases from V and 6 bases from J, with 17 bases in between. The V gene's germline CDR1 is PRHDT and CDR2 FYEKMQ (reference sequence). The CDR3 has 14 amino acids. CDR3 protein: CASSTHFRDPEQYF. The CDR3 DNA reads TGTGCCAGCAGCACCCACTTCCGGGACCCCGAGCAGTACTTC.

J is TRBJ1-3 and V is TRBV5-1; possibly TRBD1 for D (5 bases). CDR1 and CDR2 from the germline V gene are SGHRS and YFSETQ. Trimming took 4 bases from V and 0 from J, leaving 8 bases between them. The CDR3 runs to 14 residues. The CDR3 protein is CASSKTDSGNTIYF. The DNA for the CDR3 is TGCGCCAGCAGCAAGACAGACTCTGGAAACACCATATATTTT.

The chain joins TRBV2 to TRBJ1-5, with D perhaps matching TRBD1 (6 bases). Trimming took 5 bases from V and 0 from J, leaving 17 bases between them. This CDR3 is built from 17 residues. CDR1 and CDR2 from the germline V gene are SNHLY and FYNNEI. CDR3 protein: CASSPWGAEYSNQPQHF. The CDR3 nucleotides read TGTGCCAGCAGTCCCTGGGGGGCAGAGTATAGCAATCAGCCCCAGCATTTT. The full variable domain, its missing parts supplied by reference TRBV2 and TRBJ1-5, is EPEVTQTPSHQVTQMGQEVILRCVPISNHLYFYWYRQILGQKVEFLVSFYNNEISEKSEIFDDQFSVERPDGSNFTLKIRSTKLEDSAMYFCASSPWGAEYSNQPQHFGDGTRLSIL.

The CDR3 loop reads CASSVPGAAETQYF. The CDR3 DNA reads as TGTGCCAGCAGCGTACCGGGAGCGGCAGAGACCCAGTACTTC. The rearrangement uses TRBV9 and TRBJ2-5, with D maybe TRBD2 (6 bases). Trimming removed 1 base at V and 4 bases at J, with 11 bases between. Germline V gives CDR1 SGDLS, CDR2 YYNGEE. The CDR3 runs 14 residues.

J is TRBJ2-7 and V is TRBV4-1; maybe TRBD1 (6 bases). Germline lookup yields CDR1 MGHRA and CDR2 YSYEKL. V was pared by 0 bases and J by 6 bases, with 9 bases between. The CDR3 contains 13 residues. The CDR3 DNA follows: TGCGCCAGCAGCCAAGATCTAGGGGGCGAGCAGTACTTC. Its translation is CASSQDLGGEQYF.

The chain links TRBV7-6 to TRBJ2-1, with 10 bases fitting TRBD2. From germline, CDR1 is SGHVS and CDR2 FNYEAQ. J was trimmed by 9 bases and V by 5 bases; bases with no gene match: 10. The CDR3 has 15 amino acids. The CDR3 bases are TGTGCCAGCAGCCACCTAGCGGGAGCTAACGGTGAGCAGTTCTTC. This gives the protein CASSHLAGANGEQFF.

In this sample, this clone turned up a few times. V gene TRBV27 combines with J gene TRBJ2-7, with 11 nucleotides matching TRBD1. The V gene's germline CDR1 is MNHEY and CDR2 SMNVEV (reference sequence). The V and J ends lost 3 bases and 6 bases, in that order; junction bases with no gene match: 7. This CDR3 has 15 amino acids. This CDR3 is CASSFWTGGKFEQYF. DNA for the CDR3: TGTGCCAGCAGTTTTTGGACAGGGGGCAAATTCGAGCAGTACTTC.

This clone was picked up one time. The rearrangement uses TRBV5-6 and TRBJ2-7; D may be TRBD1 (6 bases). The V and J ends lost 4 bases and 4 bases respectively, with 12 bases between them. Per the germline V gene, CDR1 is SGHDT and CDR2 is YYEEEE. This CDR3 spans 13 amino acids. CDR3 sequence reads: CASSSLTGYEQYF. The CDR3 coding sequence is TGTGCCAGCAGCAGCCTCACAGGGTACGAGCAGTACTTC.

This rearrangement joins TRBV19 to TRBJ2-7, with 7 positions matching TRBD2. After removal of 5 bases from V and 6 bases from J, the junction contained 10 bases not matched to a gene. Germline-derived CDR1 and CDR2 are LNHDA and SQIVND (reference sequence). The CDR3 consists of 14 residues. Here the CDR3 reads CASSAYGTNPEQYF. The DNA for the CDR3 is TGTGCCAGTAGTGCGTACGGGACTAACCCCGAGCAGTACTTC.